This entry describes one T cell receptor (beta chain). The CDR3 totals 15 residues. Germline CDR1 is SGHTA and CDR2 is FQGTGA. Germline trimming cut 4 bases from V and 5 bases from J; bases unmatched to any gene: 6. This entry belongs to a study of blood T cell repertoires in COVID-19. The repertoire was sequenced with immunoSEQ multiplex PCR; TCRdb's copy has only in-frame clones and lacks some. The profile shows tens of thousands of clones, 70% to 80% of them singletons. The TCR originated in a human donor in a cohort sampled during active COVID-19. The source material was peripheral blood. The V gene is TRBV7-3, the J gene TRBJ2-3; TRBD2 agrees at 10 bases. CDR3 bases: TGTGCCAGCAGCTCCCAGCGGGAGGGCGGAGATACGCAGTATTTT. Translation gives CASSSQREGGDTQYF.